Given below is one TCR beta chain in context. Its antigen is currently unknown. J was trimmed by 1 base and V by 5 bases; bases with no gene match: 7. The CDR3 has 17 amino acids. The germline CDR1 and CDR2 sequences are PRHDT and FYEKMQ (reference sequence). This sample is part of a study of cytomegalovirus exposure and HLA in healthy donors. PCR used 60 Vbeta primers and 13 Jbeta primers. The assay was immunoSEQ multiplex PCR, and TCRdb's table has in-frame clones only and misses some. The sample includes about 200,000 clones, 75% to 80% seen only once; the top ten take around an eighth. Whole-study findings and limits: Most CMV-associated TCR beta chains appeared HLA-restricted in a later analysis. TCR beta chain V- and J-gene trimming was linked, in a later analysis, to a missense variant in DCLRE1C.

This sequence joins TRBV13 and TRBJ2-3, with 12 nucleotides matching TRBD2. Sequenced: PBMCs. This TCR was recovered from a woman aged 25 to 39 in good health and CMV-seropositive. Here the CDR3 reads CASSPRTSGTGTDTQYF. CDR3 DNA sequence: TGTGCCAGCAGCCCCCGGACTAGCGGGACGGGCACAGATACGCAGTATTTT.